This T cell receptor beta chain was observed in a study of beta chain features in type 1 diabetes (dated by TCRdb to between 2018 and 2020). Some background on the complete study: No differences in mean age, gender distribution, total cell number or subset yield were found between patients and healthy donors. A total of about 110,000,000 sorted cells were examined across all samples, and a strong correlation was observed between cell number per subset and RNA yield. In the study, recently diagnosed type 1 diabetes patients and matched healthy donors were compared on the TCRB repertoires of their sorted circulating CD4+ T cell subsets. Regulatory and stem cell-like memory subsets were isolated from only 8 patients and about eight healthy donors, whereas naive and central memory subsets came from all 30 or so donors. The research as a whole found: Only small numbers of individuals were included in the HLA sub-analyses, which left unresolved whether HLA type had any influence on TCRB rearrangement. Patients with type 1 diabetes made fewer insertions and deleted more nucleotides at VDJ recombination sites, implying thymic rearrangement abnormalities. PCR may preferentially amplify shorter templates, but because patient and control samples were amplified and corrected together, any resulting skew would affect both groups equally. Sequencing cDNA rather than genomic DNA could over-represent highly expressing activated cells, although activation and CD3 levels did not differ between groups. Type 1 diabetes patients showed a moderate but significant shortening of TCRB CDR3 length in all four CD4+ subsets. Naive, central memory and regulatory TCRB repertoires appeared more similar among patients than among healthy donors.

This clone was detected many times. No cognate antigen has been identified for it. At one end the junction does not follow the germline gene, possibly because of a read error. Sequences SEHNR (CDR1) and FQNEAQ (CDR2) are obtained from the germline V gene (reference sequence). Counted from cysteine to phenylalanine, this CDR3 has 9 amino acids. The sequence is cut down to CDR3 DNA, 27 bases in frame from base 1. The entire amount of isolated RNA was reverse transcribed using the High Capacity cDNA Reverse Transcription Kit, so the sequenced TCRB transcripts were expressed ones. Naive, central memory and regulatory T cell samples underwent deep immunoSEQ sequencing, averaging around 4 million total reads per sample. After sorted cells were lysed in RLT buffer, RNA was extracted with DNase-treated RNeasy Micro or Mini kits, with the choice depending on cell number. To prevent cross-contamination, each cell subset was processed individually, whereas patient and healthy donor samples were processed jointly. Using the immunoSEQ multiplex PCR, TCRB sequences were amplified from cDNA into 87-bp fragments spanning the CDR3 region. Sequencing of the amplicons was performed on the Illumina HiSeq platform. As for how the authors treated the data: Synthetic template baselines were used to correct PCR bias computationally, reads within Hamming distance 2 were collapsed together, and singletons that could not be merged were discarded. By aligning reads against IMGT, V, D and J genes, CDR3 length, and insertions or deletions at six rearrangement sites were assigned. Within each subset, clonotype counts were normalized to the number of sorted cells before true diversity and Gini coefficients were calculated with the tcR R package. The overlap coefficient, calculated on TCRB nucleotide sequences, was used to measure repertoire sharing. Out-of-frame TCRB sequences from naive cells were analyzed to stand in for the pre-selection repertoire. The clones in this table, taken by TCRdb from immuneACCESS, are in-frame only. Not every clone is retained; where verified, under half of the shortfall comes from an unresolved V gene, and the cause of the rest is unknown. V, J and clone size reflect that table, while D and trimming were determined from the DNA. This sample holds 200,000 to 250,000 clones; roughly 14% were observed only once. The ten largest clones represent more than 0.025% of the sample.

Each donor gave one peripheral blood draw, averaging approximately 0.11 L, which was collected into heparinised tubes. Naive, central memory, regulatory and stem cell-like memory CD4+ T cells were sorted on a BD FACSAria II using a panel including CD45RO, CCR7, CD25, CD127, CD95 and CD27. A purity above 95% was achieved for all sorted populations. Right away, PBMCs were isolated by Lymphoprep density gradient centrifugation and were stained directly, with no culture step. So that batch effects would be minimized, each experiment stained and sorted samples in pairs, pairing one healthy donor with one patient.

The rearrangement combines TRBV7-9 with TRBJ1-4; a confident D gene designation cannot be given. This clonotype was obtained from a woman in her thirties or forties in good health. The sequenced material came from naive CD4+ T cells from blood. What this sample's cell subset or site label stands for: true naive CD4+ T cells. The CDR3 here reads CASRNHGPF. The DNA sequence follows: TGTGCCAGCAGGAATCACGGTCCCTTT.